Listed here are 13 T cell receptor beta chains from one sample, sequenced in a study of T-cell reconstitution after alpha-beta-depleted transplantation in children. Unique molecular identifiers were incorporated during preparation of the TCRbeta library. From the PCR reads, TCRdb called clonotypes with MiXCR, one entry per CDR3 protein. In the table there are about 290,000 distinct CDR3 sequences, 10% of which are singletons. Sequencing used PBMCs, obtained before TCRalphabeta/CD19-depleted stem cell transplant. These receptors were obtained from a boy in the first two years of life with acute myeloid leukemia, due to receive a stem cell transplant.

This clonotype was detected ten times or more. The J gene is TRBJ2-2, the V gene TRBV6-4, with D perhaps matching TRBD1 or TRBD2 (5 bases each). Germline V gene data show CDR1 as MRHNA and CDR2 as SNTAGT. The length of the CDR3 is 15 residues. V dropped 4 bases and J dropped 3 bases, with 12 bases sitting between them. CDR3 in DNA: TGTGCCAGCAGTGCCTCGGGGCCTGACACCGGGGAGCTGTTTTTT. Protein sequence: CASSASGPDTGELFF.

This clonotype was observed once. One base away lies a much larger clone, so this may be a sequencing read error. CDR3 bases: TGTGCCAACCCGAATGTGTTGGGCAGACCCTCGAACACCGGGGAGCTGTTTTTT. Translating gives CANPNVLGRPSNTGELFF. The V gene is TRBV28, the J gene TRBJ2-2; D not resolved. Trimming took off 10 bases at V and 0 bases at J, with 24 bases between the two ends. Germline lookup yields CDR1 MDHEN and CDR2 SYDVKM. This CDR3 is built from 18 residues.

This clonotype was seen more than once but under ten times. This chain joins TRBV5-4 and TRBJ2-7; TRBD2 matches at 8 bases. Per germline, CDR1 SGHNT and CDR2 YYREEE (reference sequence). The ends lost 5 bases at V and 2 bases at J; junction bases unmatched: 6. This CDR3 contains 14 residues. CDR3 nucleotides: TGTGCCAGCAGGTCAGCGGGAGCCCCCTACGAGCAGTACTTC. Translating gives CASRSAGAPYEQYF.

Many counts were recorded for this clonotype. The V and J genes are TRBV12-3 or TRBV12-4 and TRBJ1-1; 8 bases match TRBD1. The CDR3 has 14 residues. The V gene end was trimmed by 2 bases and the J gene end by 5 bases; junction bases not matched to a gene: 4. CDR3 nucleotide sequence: TGTGCCAGCAGTTTACAGGGGGCGCGGACTGAAGCTTTCTTT. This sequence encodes CASSLQGARTEAFF.

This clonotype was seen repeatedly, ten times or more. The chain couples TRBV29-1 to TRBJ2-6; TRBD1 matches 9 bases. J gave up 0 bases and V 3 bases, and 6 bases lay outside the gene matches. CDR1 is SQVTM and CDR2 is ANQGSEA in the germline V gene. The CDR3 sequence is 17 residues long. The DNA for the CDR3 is TGCAGCGTTGAGACGGGACAGGGACTCTCTGGGGCCAACGTCCTGACTTTC. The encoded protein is CSVETGQGLSGANVLTF.

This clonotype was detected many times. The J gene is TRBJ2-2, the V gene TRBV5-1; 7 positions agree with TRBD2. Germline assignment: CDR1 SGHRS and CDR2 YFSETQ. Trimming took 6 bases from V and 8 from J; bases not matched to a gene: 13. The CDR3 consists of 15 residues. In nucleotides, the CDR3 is TGCGCCAGCAACGCCCGGCTAGCGGTAGCTGGGGAGCTGTTTTTT. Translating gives CASNARLAVAGELFF.

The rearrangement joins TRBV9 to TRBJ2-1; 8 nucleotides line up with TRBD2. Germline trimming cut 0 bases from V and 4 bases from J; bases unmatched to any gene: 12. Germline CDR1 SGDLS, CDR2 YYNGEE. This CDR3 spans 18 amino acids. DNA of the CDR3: TGTGCCAGCAGCGTAGAAGTATGGGTAGCGGGAAGGTACAATGAGCAGTTCTTC. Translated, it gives CASSVEVWVAGRYNEQFF.

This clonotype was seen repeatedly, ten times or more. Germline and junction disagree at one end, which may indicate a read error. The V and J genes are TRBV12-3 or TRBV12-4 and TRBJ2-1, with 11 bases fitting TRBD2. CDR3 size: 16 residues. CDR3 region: CASSLAGGPRGNEQFF. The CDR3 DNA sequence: TGTGCCAGCAGTCTAGCGGGAGGCCCTCGGGGCAATGAGCAGTTCTTC.

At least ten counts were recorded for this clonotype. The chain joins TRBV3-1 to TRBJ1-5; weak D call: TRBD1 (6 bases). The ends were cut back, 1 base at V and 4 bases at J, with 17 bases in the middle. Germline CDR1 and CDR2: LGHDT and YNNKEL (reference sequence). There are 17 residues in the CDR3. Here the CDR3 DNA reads TGTGCCAGCAGCCAAGGAATACAGGGCCATACAAATCAGCCCCAGCATTTT. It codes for CASSQGIQGHTNQPQHF.

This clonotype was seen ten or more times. DNA for the CDR3: TGTGCCAGCAGAGCCGGGACTGGCTCAGATACGCAGTATTTT. Translated: CASRAGTGSDTQYF. The gene calls are TRBV9 and TRBJ2-3; tentatively, D is TRBD2 (6 bases). Deletions cut 5 bases from V and 4 bases from J, with 14 bases between. Looked up from germline, CDR1 is SGDLS and CDR2 is YYNGEE. This CDR3 contains 14 residues.

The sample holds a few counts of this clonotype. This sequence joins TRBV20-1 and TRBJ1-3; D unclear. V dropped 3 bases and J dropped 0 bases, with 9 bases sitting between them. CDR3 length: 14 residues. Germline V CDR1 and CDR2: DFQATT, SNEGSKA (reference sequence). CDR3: CSASPRRSGNTIYF. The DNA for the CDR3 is TGCAGTGCTAGCCCCCGGCGCTCTGGAAACACCATATATTTT.

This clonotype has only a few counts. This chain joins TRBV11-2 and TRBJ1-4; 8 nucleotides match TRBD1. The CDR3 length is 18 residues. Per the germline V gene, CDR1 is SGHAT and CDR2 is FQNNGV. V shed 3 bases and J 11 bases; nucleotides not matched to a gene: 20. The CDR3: CASSFPPGQGLGEKKLFF. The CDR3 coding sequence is TGTGCCAGCAGCTTCCCTCCCGGACAGGGCCTTGGGGAGAAGAAACTGTTTTTT.

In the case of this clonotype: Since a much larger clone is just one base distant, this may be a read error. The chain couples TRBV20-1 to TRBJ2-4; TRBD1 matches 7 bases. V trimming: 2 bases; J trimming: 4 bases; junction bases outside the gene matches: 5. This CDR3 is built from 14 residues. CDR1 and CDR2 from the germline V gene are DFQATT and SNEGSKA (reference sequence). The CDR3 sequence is CSARKATGKNIQYF. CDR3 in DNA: TGCAGTGCTAGAAAGGCGACAGGGAAAAACATTCAGTACTTC.